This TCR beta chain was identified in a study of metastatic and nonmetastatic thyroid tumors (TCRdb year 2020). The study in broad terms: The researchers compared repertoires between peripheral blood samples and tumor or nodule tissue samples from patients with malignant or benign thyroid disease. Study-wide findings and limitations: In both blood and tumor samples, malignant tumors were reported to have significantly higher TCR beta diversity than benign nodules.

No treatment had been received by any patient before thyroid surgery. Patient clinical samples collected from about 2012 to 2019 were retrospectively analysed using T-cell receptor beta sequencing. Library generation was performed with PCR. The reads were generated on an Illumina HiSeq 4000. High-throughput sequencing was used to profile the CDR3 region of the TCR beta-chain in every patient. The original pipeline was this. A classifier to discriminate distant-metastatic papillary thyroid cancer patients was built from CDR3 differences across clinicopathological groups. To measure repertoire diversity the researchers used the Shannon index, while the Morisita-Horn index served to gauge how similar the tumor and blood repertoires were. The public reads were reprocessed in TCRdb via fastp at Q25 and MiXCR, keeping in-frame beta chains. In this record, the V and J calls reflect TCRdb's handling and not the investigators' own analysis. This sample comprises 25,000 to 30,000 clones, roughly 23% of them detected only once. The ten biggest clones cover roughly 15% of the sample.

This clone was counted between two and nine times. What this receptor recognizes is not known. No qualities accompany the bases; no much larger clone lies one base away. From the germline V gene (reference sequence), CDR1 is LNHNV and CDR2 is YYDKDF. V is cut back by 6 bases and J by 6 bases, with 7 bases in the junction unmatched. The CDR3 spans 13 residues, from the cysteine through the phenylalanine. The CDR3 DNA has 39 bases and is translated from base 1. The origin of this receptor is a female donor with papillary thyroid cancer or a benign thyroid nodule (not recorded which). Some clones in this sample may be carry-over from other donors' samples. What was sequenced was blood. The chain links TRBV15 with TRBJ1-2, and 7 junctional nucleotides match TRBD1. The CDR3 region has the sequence CATRRQGPHGYTF. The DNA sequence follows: TGTGCCACCAGGAGACAGGGACCTCATGGCTACACCTTC.